The present T cell receptor beta chain was sequenced within a study of blood T cells in healthy people across ages. Overall study findings and caveats: Per-million-T-cell TCR beta diversity fell roughly linearly with age.

This CDR3 region has 14 residues. Looked up from germline, CDR1 is MDHEN and CDR2 is SYDVKM. Trimming left V 5 bases short and J 4 bases short, with 13 bases between. This clonotype was observed at least ten times. Antigen specificity is unknown. A second PCR, run for roughly 7 to 11 cycles, used a sample-barcoded 5' primer plus a J-beta primer mix. MiXCR was run by TCRdb on the 5' RACE reads, yielding one entry per CDR3 protein. Of more than 800,000 distinct CDR3 sequences listed, less than 35% are singletons. Material: blood. The sequence came from a woman aged 80 or over in good health. The V and J genes are TRBV28 and TRBJ2-3; the D gene could be TRBD1 or TRBD2 (5 bases each). The CDR3 sequence: CASSGTAGADTQYF. Here the CDR3 DNA reads TGTGCCAGCAGTGGGACCGCGGGCGCAGATACGCAGTATTTT.